A selection of T cell receptor beta chains follows, all from one sample in a study of post-analysis software for immune sequencing data. MiXCR, run by TCRdb on the PCR reads, gives a single entry per CDR3 protein. Here the sample spans around 770,000 distinct CDR3 sequences, about 45% being singletons. Material for sequencing was blood. The receptors originated from a girl aged 5-17 years with multiple sclerosis. Both conserved end residues are part of each CDR3. Each record gives: V gene, clone size, D gene, J gene, CDR3 protein, CDR3 DNA. A D gene is named only where the DNA matches it firmly. Clone size, where shown, is once, few, many, or a class for clones that have expanded.

V gene: TRBV29-1; clone size: .; D gene: TRBD2; J gene: TRBJ2-5; CDR3 protein: CSVAKGLAGGGETQYF; CDR3 DNA: TGCAGCGTTGCTAAGGGACTAGCGGGAGGGGGAGAGACCCAGTACTTC
V gene: TRBV2; clone size: .; D gene: .; J gene: TRBJ2-5; CDR3 protein: CASANGLGETQYF; CDR3 DNA: TGTGCCAGCGCAAACGGCCTGGGGGAGACCCAGTACTTC
V gene: TRBV11-2; clone size: .; D gene: TRBD1; J gene: TRBJ2-7; CDR3 protein: CASSLIRGGQGGYEQYF; CDR3 DNA: TGTGCCAGCAGCTTAATTAGGGGCGGACAGGGGGGATACGAGCAGTACTTC
V gene: TRBV24-1; clone size: few; D gene: TRBD2; J gene: TRBJ2-1; CDR3 protein: CATSEIAGPYNEQFF; CDR3 DNA: TGTGCCACCAGTGAGATAGCGGGACCTTACAATGAGCAGTTCTTC
V gene: TRBV24-1; clone size: .; D gene: TRBD1; J gene: TRBJ2-1; CDR3 protein: CATSAWDRGSSYNEQFF; CDR3 DNA: TGTGCCACCAGTGCCTGGGACAGGGGAAGCTCCTACAATGAGCAGTTCTTC
V gene: TRBV5-6; clone size: .; D gene: .; J gene: TRBJ2-1; CDR3 protein: CASTIGQLDNEQFF; CDR3 DNA: TGTGCCAGCACCATTGGACAGCTAGACAATGAGCAGTTCTTC
V gene: TRBV24-1; clone size: .; D gene: .; J gene: TRBJ2-1; CDR3 protein: CATSDLTGESSYNEQFF; CDR3 DNA: TGTGCCACCAGTGATTTGACGGGCGAAAGCTCCTACAATGAGCAGTTCTTC
V gene: TRBV15; clone size: once; D gene: .; J gene: TRBJ1-4; CDR3 protein: CATSRVWRATNEKLFF; CDR3 DNA: TGTGCCACCAGCAGGGTTTGGCGAGCAACTAATGAAAAACTGTTTTTT
V gene: TRBV6-5; clone size: .; D gene: TRBD1; J gene: TRBJ1-2; CDR3 protein: CASSYGQGANYGYTF; CDR3 DNA: TGTGCCAGCAGTTACGGGCAGGGGGCCAATTATGGCTACACCTTC
V gene: TRBV12-3/TRBV12-4; clone size: few; D gene: .; J gene: TRBJ1-2; CDR3 protein: CASSGLRVNSKRGYTF; CDR3 DNA: TGTGCCAGCAGTGGACTCCGGGTTAACAGTAAGAGGGGCTACACCTTC
V gene: TRBV12-3/TRBV12-4; clone size: .; D gene: TRBD2; J gene: TRBJ2-5; CDR3 protein: CASSLASGIPETQYF; CDR3 DNA: TGTGCCAGCAGTTTGGCTAGCGGGATCCCAGAGACCCAGTACTTC
V gene: TRBV27; clone size: few; D gene: .; J gene: TRBJ2-7; CDR3 protein: CASSLGLYYEQYF; CDR3 DNA: TGTGCCAGCAGTTTGGGTCTGTACTACGAGCAGTACTTC
V gene: TRBV20-1; clone size: few; D gene: .; J gene: TRBJ2-7; CDR3 protein: CSASPGPIYEQYF; CDR3 DNA: TGCAGTGCTAGCCCGGGGCCGATCTACGAGCAGTACTTC
V gene: TRBV7-7; clone size: few; D gene: .; J gene: TRBJ2-7; CDR3 protein: CASSLATGVAYEQYF; CDR3 DNA: TGTGCTAGCAGCTTAGCGACCGGGGTTGCCTACGAGCAGTACTTC
V gene: TRBV15; clone size: .; D gene: .; J gene: TRBJ2-1; CDR3 protein: CATSTTSVPQSEQFF; CDR3 DNA: TGTGCCACCAGCACAACTAGTGTTCCCCAGAGTGAGCAGTTCTTC
V gene: TRBV11-2; clone size: .; D gene: TRBD2; J gene: TRBJ2-7; CDR3 protein: CASNRLAGDPSYEQYF; CDR3 DNA: TGTGCCAGCAACAGGCTAGCGGGAGACCCCTCCTACGAGCAGTACTTC
V gene: TRBV7-2; clone size: .; D gene: .; J gene: TRBJ2-7; CDR3 protein: CASSLATGEGYEQYF; CDR3 DNA: TGTGCCAGCAGCTTAGCGACAGGGGAGGGCTACGAGCAGTACTTC
V gene: TRBV20-1; clone size: few; D gene: TRBD2; J gene: TRBJ2-5; CDR3 protein: CSAIGGAETQYF; CDR3 DNA: TGCAGTGCTATCGGGGGGGCAGAGACCCAGTACTTC
V gene: TRBV12-3/TRBV12-4; clone size: .; D gene: .; J gene: TRBJ1-1; CDR3 protein: CASSSKLNTEAFF; CDR3 DNA: TGTGCCAGCAGTTCAAAACTGAACACTGAAGCTTTCTTT
V gene: TRBV15; clone size: few; D gene: .; J gene: TRBJ2-1; CDR3 protein: CASMGAGNEQFF; CDR3 DNA: TGTGCCTCAATGGGGGCTGGGAATGAGCAGTTCTTC
V gene: TRBV6-5; clone size: .; D gene: .; J gene: TRBJ1-1; CDR3 protein: CASSYDPRAFVYTEAFF; CDR3 DNA: TGCGCCAGCAGTTACGACCCCAGGGCATTTGTGTACACTGAAGCTTTCTTT
V gene: TRBV3-1; clone size: .; D gene: TRBD2; J gene: TRBJ2-5; CDR3 protein: CASSQPVSGRATETQYF; CDR3 DNA: TGTGCCAGCAGCCAACCTGTGAGCGGGAGAGCCACAGAGACCCAGTACTTC
V gene: TRBV20-1; clone size: .; D gene: .; J gene: TRBJ1-1; CDR3 protein: CSAKGNTEAFF; CDR3 DNA: TGCAGTGCTAAGGGGAACACTGAAGCTTTCTTT
V gene: TRBV15; clone size: .; D gene: .; J gene: TRBJ1-1; CDR3 protein: CATSLRQIKNTEAFF; CDR3 DNA: TGTGCCACCAGCCTTAGACAGATAAAGAACACTGAAGCTTTCTTT
V gene: TRBV20-1; clone size: .; D gene: .; J gene: TRBJ2-1; CDR3 protein: CSARSPTGNLRNEQFF; CDR3 DNA: TGCAGTGCTAGGTCTCCGACGGGAAATTTACGCAATGAGCAGTTCTTC
V gene: TRBV7-8; clone size: few; D gene: TRBD2; J gene: TRBJ2-1; CDR3 protein: CASSPGTSGRVGNEQFF; CDR3 DNA: TGTGCCAGCAGCCCAGGGACTAGCGGGAGGGTAGGTAATGAGCAGTTCTTC
V gene: TRBV24-1; clone size: .; D gene: .; J gene: TRBJ2-1; CDR3 protein: CATSDRDGNEQFF; CDR3 DNA: TGTGCCACCAGTGATCGGGACGGCAATGAGCAGTTCTTC